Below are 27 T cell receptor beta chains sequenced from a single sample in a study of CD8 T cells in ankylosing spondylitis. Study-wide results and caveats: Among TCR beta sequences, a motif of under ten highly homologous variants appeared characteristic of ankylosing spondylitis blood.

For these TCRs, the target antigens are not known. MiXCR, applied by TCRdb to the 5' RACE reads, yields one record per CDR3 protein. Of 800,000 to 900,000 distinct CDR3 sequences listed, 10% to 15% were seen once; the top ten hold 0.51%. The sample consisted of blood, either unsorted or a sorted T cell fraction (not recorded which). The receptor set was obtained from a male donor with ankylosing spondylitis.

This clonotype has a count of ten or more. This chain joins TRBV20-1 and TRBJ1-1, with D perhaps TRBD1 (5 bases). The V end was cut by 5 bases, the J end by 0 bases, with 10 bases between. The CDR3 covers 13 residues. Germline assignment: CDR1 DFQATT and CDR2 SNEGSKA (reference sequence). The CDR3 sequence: CSAGDGLNTEAFF. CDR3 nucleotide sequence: TGCAGTGCTGGGGACGGCTTGAACACTGAAGCTTTCTTT.

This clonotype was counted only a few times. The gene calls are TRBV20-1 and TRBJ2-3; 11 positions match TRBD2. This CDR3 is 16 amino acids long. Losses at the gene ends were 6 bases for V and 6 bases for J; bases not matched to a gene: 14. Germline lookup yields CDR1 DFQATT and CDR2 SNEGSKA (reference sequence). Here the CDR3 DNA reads TGCAGTGCGGAGGGGTTTAGCGGGGGGGTTTACGATACGCAGTATTTT. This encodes CSAEGFSGGVYDTQYF.

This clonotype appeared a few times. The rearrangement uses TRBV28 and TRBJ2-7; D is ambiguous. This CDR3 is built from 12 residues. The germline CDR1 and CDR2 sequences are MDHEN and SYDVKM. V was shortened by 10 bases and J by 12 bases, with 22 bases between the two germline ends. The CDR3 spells CATSEYNRAMYF. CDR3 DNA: TGTGCCACCTCCGAGTACAACCGGGCAATGTACTTC.

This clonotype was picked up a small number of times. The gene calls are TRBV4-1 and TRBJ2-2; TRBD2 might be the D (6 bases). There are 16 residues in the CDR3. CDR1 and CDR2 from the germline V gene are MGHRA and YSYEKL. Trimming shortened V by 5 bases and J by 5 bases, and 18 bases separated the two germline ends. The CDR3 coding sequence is TGCGCCAGCAGCTATTTGTGGACTACCACGACCGGGGAGCTGTTTTTT. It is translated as CASSYLWTTTTGELFF.

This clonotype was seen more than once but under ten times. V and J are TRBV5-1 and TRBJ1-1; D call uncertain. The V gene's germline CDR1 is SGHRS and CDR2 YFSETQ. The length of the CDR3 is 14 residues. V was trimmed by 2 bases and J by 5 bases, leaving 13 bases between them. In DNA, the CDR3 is TGCGCCAGCAGCTTCCAAGGCCCTGGGACTGAAGCTTTCTTT. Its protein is CASSFQGPGTEAFF.

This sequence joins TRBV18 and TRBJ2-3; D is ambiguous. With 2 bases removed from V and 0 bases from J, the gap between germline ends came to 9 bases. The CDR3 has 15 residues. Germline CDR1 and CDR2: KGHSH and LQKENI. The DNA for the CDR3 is TGTGCCAGCTCACCAGCCGTACGCAGCACAGATACGCAGTATTTT. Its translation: CASSPAVRSTDTQYF.

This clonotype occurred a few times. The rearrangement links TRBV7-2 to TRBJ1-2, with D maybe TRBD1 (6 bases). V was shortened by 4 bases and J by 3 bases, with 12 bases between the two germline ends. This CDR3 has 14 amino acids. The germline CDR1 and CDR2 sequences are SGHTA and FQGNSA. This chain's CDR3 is CASSSKRGDYGYTF. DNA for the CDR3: TGTGCCAGCAGCTCAAAAAGGGGGGACTATGGCTACACCTTC.

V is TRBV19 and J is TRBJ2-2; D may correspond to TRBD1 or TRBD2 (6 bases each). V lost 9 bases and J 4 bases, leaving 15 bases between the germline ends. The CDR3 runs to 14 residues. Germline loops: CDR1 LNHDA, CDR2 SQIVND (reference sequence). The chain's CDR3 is CASRRGRITGELFF. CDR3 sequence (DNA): TGTGCCAGCCGCCGGGGGCGGATCACCGGGGAGCTGTTTTTT. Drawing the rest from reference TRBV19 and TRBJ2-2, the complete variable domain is DGGITQSPKYLFRKEGQNVTLSCEQNLNHDAMYWYRQDPGQGLRLIYYSQIVNDFQKGDIAEGYSVSREKKESFPLTVTSAQKNPTAFYLCASRRGRITGELFFGEGSRLTVL.

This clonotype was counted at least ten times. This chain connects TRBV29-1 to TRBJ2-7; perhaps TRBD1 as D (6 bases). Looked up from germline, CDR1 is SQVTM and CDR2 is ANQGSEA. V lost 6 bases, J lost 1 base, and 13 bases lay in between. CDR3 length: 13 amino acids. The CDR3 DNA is TGCAGCGTGGCGAACAGGGCGTCCTACGAGCAGTACTTC. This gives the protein CSVANRASYEQYF.

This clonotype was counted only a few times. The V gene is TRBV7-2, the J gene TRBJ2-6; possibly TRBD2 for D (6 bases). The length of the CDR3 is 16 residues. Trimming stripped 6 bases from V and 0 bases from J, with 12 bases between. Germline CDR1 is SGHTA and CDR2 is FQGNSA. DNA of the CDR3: TGTGCCAGCAGGTTCGGCGGGACCTCTGGGGCCAACGTCCTGACTTTC. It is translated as CASRFGGTSGANVLTF.

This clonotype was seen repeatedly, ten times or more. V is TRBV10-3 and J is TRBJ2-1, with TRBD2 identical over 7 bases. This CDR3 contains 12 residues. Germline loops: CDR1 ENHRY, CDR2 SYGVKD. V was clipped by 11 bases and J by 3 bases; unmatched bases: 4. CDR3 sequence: CAVGTIYNEQFF. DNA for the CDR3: TGTGCCGTCGGGACTATCTACAATGAGCAGTTCTTC.

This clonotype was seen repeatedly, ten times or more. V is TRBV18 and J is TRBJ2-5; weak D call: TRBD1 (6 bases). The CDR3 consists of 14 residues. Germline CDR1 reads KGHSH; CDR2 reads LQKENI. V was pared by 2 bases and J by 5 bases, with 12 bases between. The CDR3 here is CASSPKGDPETQYF. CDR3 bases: TGTGCCAGCTCACCAAAGGGGGATCCCGAGACCCAGTACTTC.

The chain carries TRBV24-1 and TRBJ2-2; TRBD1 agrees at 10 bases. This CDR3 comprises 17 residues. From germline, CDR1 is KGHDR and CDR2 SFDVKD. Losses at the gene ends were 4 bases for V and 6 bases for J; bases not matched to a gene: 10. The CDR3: CATSDYPTGGSAGELFF. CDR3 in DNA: TGTGCCACCAGTGACTACCCGACAGGGGGCTCGGCCGGGGAGCTGTTTTTT.

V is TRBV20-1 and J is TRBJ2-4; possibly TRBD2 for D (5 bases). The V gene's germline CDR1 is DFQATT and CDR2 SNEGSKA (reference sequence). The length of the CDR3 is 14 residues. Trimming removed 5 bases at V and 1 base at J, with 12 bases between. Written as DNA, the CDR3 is TGCAGTGCTGTAACTAGTGCGGCCAAAAACATTCAGTACTTC. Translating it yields CSAVTSAAKNIQYF.

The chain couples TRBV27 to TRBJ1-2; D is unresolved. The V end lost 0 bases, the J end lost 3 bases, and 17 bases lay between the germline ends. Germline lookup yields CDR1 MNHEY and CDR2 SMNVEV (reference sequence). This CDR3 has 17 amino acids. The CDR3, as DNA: TGTGCCAGCAGTTTATCAATGGGAGCCCTATCGTACTATGGCTACACCTTC. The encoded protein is CASSLSMGALSYYGYTF.

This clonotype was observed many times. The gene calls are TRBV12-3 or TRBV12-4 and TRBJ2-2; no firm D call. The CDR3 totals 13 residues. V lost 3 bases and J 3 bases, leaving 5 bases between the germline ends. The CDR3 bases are TGTGCCAGCAGTTTCTCTGACACCGGGGAGCTGTTTTTT. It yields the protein CASSFSDTGELFF.

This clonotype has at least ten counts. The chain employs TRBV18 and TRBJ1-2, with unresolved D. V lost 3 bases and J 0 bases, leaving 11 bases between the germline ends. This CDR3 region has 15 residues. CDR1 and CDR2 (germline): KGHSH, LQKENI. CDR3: CASSPDGSPNYGYTF. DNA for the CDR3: TGTGCCAGCTCACCGGACGGGAGCCCTAACTATGGCTACACCTTC.

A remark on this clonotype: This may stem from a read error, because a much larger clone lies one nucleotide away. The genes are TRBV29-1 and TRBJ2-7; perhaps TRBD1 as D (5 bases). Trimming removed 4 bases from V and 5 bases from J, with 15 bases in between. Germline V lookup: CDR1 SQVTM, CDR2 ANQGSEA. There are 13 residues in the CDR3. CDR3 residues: CSVVGQGEDEQYF. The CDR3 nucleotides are TGCAGCGTTGTTGGCCAGGGTGAGGACGAGCAGTACTTC.

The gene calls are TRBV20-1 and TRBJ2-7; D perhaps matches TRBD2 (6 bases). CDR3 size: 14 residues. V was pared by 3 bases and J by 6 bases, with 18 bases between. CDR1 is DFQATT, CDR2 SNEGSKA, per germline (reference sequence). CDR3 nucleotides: TGCAGTGCTAGGAAGGACGGCTGGGGGGTCGAGCAGTACTTC. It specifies CSARKDGWGVEQYF.

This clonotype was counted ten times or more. The CDR3 DNA sequence: TGCAGTGCTAGGAGGGGTTCACCCCTCCACTTT. Translating gives CSARRGSPLHF. V usage is TRBV20-1 and J usage is TRBJ1-6; the D gene is possibly TRBD1 (5 bases). Germline V gene data show CDR1 as DFQATT and CDR2 as SNEGSKA (reference sequence). V shed 3 bases and J shed 9 bases, with 6 bases lying between them. The CDR3 covers 11 residues.

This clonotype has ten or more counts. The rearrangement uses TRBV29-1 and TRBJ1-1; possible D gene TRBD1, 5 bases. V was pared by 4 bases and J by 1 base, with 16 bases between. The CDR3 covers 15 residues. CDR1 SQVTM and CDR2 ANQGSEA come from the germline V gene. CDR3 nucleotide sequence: TGCAGCGTTGCGGTTTTGGGGGGTAGGAACACTGAAGCTTTCTTT. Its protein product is CSVAVLGGRNTEAFF.

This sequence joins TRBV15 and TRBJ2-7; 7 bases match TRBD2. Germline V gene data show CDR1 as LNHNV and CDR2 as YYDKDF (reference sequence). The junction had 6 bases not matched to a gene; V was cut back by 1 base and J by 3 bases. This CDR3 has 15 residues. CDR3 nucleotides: TGTGCCACCAGCAGAGGGGGGGGACGTTACTACGAGCAGTACTTC. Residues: CATSRGGGRYYEQYF. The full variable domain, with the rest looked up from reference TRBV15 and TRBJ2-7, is DAMVIQNPRYQVTQFGKPVTLSCSQTLNHNVMYWYQQKSSQAPKLLFHYYDKDFNNEADTPDNFQSRRPNTSFCFLDIRSPGLGDTAMYLCATSRGGGRYYEQYFGPGTRLTVT.

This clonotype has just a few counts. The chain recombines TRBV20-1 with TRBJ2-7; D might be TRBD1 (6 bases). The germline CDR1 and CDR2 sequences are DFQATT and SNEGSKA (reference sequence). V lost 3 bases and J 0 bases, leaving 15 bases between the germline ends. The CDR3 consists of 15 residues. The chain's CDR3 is CSASEVWTVSYEQYF. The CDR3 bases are TGCAGTGCTAGCGAGGTTTGGACAGTCTCCTACGAGCAGTACTTC.

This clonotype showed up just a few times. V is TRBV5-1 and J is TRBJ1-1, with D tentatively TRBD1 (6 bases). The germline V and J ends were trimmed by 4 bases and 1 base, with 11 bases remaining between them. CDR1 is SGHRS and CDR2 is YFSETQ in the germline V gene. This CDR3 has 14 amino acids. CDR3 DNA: TGCGCCAGCAGCCCGGGACACCCGAACACTGAAGCTTTCTTT. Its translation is CASSPGHPNTEAFF.

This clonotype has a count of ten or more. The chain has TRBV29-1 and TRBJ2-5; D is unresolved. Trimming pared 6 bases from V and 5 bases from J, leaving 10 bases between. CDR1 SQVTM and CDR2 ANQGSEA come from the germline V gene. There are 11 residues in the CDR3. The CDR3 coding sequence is TGCAGCGTCCTGAGGTGGGAGACCCAGTACTTC. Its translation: CSVLRWETQYF.

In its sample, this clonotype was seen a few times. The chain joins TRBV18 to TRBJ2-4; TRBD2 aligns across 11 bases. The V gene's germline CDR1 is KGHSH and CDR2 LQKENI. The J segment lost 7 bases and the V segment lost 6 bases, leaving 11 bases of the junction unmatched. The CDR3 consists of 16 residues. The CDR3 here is CASSQNPGTSGNIQYF. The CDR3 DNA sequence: TGTGCCAGCTCTCAAAATCCCGGGACTAGCGGCAACATTCAGTACTTC.

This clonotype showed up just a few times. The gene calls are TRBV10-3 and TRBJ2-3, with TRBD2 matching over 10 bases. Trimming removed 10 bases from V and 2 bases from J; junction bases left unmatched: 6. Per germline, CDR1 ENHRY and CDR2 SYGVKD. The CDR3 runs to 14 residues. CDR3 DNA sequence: TGTGCCACAGGAGGACTAGCGGTCACAGATACGCAGTATTTT. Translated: CATGGLAVTDTQYF.